This T cell receptor beta chain was captured by sequencing in a study of T cell changes during pregnancy in multiple sclerosis. This clone was found once. The protocol was immunoSEQ multiplex PCR, while the TCRdb copy is restricted to in-frame clones and leaves out a portion. The table shows 35,000 to 50,000 clones, with around nine tenths occurring only once. The CDR3 is made up of 14 amino acids. V was shortened by 4 bases and J by 1 base, with 10 bases between the two germline ends. Germline CDR1 KGHSH, CDR2 LQKENI. The chain is built from TRBV18 and TRBJ1-1; no clear D. The sequence was obtained from a female donor with multiple sclerosis, enrolled in a pregnancy study. This specimen consisted of CD4+ T cells from peripheral blood mononuclear cells, obtained after pregnancy. CDR3 DNA: TGTGCCAGCTCACGAGGGAGGTCGAACACTGAAGCTTTCTTT. Translated, it gives CASSRGRSNTEAFF.